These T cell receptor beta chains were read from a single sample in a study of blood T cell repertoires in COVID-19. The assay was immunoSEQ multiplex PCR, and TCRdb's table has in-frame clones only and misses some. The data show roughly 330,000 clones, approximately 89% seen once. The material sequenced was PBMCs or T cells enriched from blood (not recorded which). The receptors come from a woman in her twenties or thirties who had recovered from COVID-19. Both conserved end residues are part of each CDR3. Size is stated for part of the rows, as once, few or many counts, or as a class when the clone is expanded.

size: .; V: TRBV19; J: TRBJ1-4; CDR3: CASSIPQGGNEKLFF
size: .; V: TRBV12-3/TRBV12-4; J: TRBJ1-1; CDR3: CASSPDKRAFF
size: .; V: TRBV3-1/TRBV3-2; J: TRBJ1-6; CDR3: CASSQGVTGNNSPLHF
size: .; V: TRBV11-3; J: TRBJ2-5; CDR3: CASSLGGYGETQYF
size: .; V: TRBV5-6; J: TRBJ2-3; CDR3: CASSLGGSTDTQYF
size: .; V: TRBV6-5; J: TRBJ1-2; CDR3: CASSYFTGGSYGYTF
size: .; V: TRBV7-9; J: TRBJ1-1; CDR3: CASSLVLPNTEAFF
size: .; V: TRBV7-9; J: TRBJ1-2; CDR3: CASSLVGQGYGYTF
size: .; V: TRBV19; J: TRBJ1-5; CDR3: CASRDLWDTDSNQPQHF
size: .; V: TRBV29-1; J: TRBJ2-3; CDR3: CSFTSGGARRDTQYF
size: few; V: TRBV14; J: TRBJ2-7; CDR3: CASSGETSGNLYEQYF
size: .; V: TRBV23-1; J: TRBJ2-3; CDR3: CASSQGRDSTDTQYF
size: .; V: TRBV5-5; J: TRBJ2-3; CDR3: CASSFNAGGGDTQYF
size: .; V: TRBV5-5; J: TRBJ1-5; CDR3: CASSIDRVSNQPQHF
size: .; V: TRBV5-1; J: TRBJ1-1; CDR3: CASSSNQGEAFF
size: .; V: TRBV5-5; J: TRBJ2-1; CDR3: CASSADRGTYNEQFF
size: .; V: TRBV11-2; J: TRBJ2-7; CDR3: CASSPAGRDEQYF
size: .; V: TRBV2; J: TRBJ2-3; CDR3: CASSDSPAGTSGTDTQYF
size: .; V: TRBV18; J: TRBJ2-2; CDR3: CASSPARTNTGELFF
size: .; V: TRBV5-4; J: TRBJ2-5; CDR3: CASSPAGGWAETQYF
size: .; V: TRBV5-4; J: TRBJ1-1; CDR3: CASSWGPQGASEAFF
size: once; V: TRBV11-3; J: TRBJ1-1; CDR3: CASSSTGTEAFF